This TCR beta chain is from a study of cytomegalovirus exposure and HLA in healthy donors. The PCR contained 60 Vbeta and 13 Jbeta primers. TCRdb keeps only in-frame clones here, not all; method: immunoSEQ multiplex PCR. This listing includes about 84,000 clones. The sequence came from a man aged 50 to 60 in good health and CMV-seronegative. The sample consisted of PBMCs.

The CDR3 DNA reads TGTGCCAGCAGTAGGGGTACCGCGGGGACTGAAGCTTTCTTT. This gives the protein CASSRGTAGTEAFF. The rearrangement links TRBV6-5 to TRBJ1-1; D is possibly TRBD1 (5 bases). This CDR3 region has 14 residues. With 5 bases removed from V and 5 bases from J, the gap between germline ends came to 15 bases. CDR1 MNHEY and CDR2 SVGAGI come from the germline V gene.